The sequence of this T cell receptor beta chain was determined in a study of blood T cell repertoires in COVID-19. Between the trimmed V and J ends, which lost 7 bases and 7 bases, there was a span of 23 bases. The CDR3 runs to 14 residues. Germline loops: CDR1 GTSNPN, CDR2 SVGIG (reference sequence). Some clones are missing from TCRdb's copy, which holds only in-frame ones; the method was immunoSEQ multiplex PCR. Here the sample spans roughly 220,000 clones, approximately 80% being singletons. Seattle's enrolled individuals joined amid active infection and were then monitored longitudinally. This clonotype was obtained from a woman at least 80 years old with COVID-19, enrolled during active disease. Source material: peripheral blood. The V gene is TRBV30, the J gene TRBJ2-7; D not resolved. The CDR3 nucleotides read TGTGCCTTTGGAGCTGGCGCAAGAATTAGGGAGCAGTACTTC. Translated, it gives CAFGAGARIREQYF. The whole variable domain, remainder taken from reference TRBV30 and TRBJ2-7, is SQTIHQWPATLVQPVGSPLSLECTVEGTSNPNLYWYRQAAGRGLQLLFYSVGIGQISSEVPQNLSASRPQDRQFILSSKKLLLSDSGFYLCAFGAGARIREQYFGPGTRLTVT.